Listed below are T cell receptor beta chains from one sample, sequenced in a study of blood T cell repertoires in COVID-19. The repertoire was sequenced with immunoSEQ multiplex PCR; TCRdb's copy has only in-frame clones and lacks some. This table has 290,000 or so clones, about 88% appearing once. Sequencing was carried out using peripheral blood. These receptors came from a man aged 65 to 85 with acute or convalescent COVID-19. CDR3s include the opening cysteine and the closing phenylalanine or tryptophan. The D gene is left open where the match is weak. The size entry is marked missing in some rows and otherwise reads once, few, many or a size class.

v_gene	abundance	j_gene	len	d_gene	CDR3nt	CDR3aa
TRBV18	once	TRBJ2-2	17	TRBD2	TGTGCCAGCTCACCAGTAGCCGGGGGGGTGAGCACCGGGGAGCTGTTTTTT	CASSPVAGGVSTGELFF
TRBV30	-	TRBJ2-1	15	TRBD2	TGTGCCTGGAGTGCAGGACTAGCGGGGGCGAATGAGCAGTTCTTC	CAWSAGLAGANEQFF
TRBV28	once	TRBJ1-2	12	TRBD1	TGTGCCAGTCACCGACAGGGGGGCGGCTACACCTTC	CASHRQGGGYTF
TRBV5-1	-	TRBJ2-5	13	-	TGCGCCAGCAGCCATGGACAGATAGAGACCCAGTACTTC	CASSHGQIETQYF
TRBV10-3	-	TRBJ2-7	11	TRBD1	TGTGCCAGCCGGGACAGGGACGAGCAGTACTTC	CASRDRDEQYF
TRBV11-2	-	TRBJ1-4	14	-	TGTGCCAGCAGCTCCGGACAGCTTAATGAAAAACTGTTTTTT	CASSSGQLNEKLFF
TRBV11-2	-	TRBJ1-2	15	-	TGTGCCAGCAGCTTAGTTGGGGGCTGGAACTATGGCTACACCTTC	CASSLVGGWNYGYTF
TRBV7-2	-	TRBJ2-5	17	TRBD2	TGTGCCAGCAGCTTAGTGGGGATGGCGGGAGAGGAAGAGACCCAGTACTTC	CASSLVGMAGEEETQYF
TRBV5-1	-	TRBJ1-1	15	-	TGCGCCAGCAGCTGGGGGAGGGTAGGGCGCACTGAAGCTTTCTTT	CASSWGRVGRTEAFF
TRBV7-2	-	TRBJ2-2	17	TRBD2	TGTGCCAGCAGCTTAGAACGGACTAGCGGGAACACCGGGGAGCTGTTTTTT	CASSLERTSGNTGELFF
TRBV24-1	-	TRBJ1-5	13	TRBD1	TGTGCCACCTCGGGACAGTACAATCAGCCCCAGCATTTT	CATSGQYNQPQHF
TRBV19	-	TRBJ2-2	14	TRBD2	TGTGCCAGTTCGAGCGGGACGGGCACCGGGGAGCTGTTTTTT	CASSSGTGTGELFF
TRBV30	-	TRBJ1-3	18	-	TGTGCCTGGAAGGCTCAGGGGTCCGGGGCCCCCTCTGGAAACACCATATATTTT	CAWKAQGSGAPSGNTIYF
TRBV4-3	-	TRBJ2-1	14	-	TGCGCCAGCAGCCAAGAAGTTTTGGCCAATGAGCAGTTCTTC	CASSQEVLANEQFF
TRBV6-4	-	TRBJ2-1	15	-	TGTGCCAGCAGTTTGTCCATAGCCACCTACAATGAGCAGTTCTTC	CASSLSIATYNEQFF
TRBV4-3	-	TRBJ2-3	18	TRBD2	TGCGCCAGCAGCCAAGCAACGCACGGGGGGACTAGCACAGATACGCAGTATTTT	CASSQATHGGTSTDTQYF
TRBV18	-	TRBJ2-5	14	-	TGTGCCAGCTCACCAGTCGCCAGTGGAGAGACCCAGTACTTC	CASSPVASGETQYF
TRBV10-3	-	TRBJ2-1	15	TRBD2	TGTGCCATCAGTGAAGTAGTGCGGGGGGGAAATGAGCAGTTCTTC	CAISEVVRGGNEQFF
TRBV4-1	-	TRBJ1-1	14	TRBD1	TGCGCCAGCAGCCAAACCGGACAGGGGGAAGTAGCTTTCTTT	CASSQTGQGEVAFF
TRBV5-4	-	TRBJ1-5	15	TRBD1	TGTGCCAGCAGTAAAGACAGGGGTCCAATCCAGCCCCAGCATTTT	CASSKDRGPIQPQHF
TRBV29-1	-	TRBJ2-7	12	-	TGCAGCGTCCGCAGGGTCCTGAACGAGCAGTACTTC	CSVRRVLNEQYF
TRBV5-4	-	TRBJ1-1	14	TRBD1	TGTGCCAGCAGCCGGACAGGGGAGTTTACCGAAGCTTTCTTT	CASSRTGEFTEAFF
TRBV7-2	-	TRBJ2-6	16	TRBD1	TGTGCCAGCATAGAAACAGGGGGCGCTGGGGCCAACGTCCTGACTTTC	CASIETGGAGANVLTF
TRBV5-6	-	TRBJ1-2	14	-	TGTGCCAGCAGCTTGAACACAGTAGTCCTTGGCTACACCTTC	CASSLNTVVLGYTF
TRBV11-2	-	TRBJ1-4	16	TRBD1	TGTGCCAGCCGCCGGACAGGGGGAACAACTAATGAAAAACTGTTTTTT	CASRRTGGTTNEKLFF